Listed below are T cell receptor beta chains from one sample, sequenced in a study of T-cell reconstitution after alpha-beta-depleted transplantation in children. TCRdb re-called the PCR reads with MiXCR, one entry per CDR3 protein. The sample consists of a few hundred thousand distinct CDR3 sequences, around 25% of them appearing once. The sample in question was PBMCs, mostly from graft donor cells, obtained 180 days after TCRalphabeta/CD19-depleted stem cell transplant. The receptors come from a male patient younger than 18 who had a stem cell transplant for acute lymphoblastic leukemia, so the T cells may come from the graft donor. Both conserved end residues are part of each CDR3. Fields, in order: V gene, J gene, D gene, clone size, CDR3 DNA, CDR3 protein. A D gene is named only where the DNA matches it firmly. Size tells how often a clone was seen (once, few, many) or the class of an expanded clone, and some rows leave it out.

TRBV5-1	TRBJ2-7	NA	few	TGCGCCAGCAGCGAACCTCTACAGGGTTTTTGGTACAAGCAGTACTTC	CASSEPLQGFWYKQYF
TRBV20-1	TRBJ2-7	TRBD1	NA	TGCAGTGCTACGACGTCGACAGGGGGTGAGCAGTACTTC	CSATTSTGGEQYF
TRBV4-1	TRBJ2-3	NA	NA	TGCGCCAGCAGCGGTCGCCAGGTTAGCACAGATACGCAGTATTTT	CASSGRQVSTDTQYF
TRBV5-1	TRBJ1-4	TRBD1	NA	TGCGCCAGCAGCTTGCAGACAGGGGGGTCTAATGAAAAACTGTTTTTT	CASSLQTGGSNEKLFF
TRBV4-1	TRBJ2-7	NA	few	TGCGCCAGCAGCCGCGCGGGACGGGGCCTGCGGGAGCAGTACTTC	CASSRAGRGLREQYF
TRBV20-1	TRBJ2-3	NA	NA	TGCAGTGCTAGGCCAGCGAGCACAGATACGCAGTATTTT	CSARPASTDTQYF
TRBV12-3/TRBV12-4	TRBJ1-2	NA	NA	TGTGCCAGCAGTTTAAGGACTGGGGGCGCGTCTTGGGGCTACACTTTC	CASSLRTGGASWGYTF
TRBV12-3/TRBV12-4	TRBJ2-3	NA	few	TGTGCCAGCAGTTTACACCCGTATTTT	CASSLHPYF
TRBV21-1	TRBJ1-5	NA	NA	TGTGCCAGCAGCAAATTGGGACACAACAATCAGCCCCAGCATTTT	CASSKLGHNNQPQHF
TRBV20-1	TRBJ2-1	TRBD2	many	TGCAGTGCTAGAGATCCTAGCGGGCCGCGGGGTGAGCAGTTCTTC	CSARDPSGPRGEQFF
TRBV6-5	TRBJ2-3	TRBD2	NA	TGTGCCAGCAGTTATGGTCTGGCGGGAGGCCTCACAGATACGCAGTATTTT	CASSYGLAGGLTDTQYF
TRBV4-1	TRBJ2-3	NA	few	TGCGCCAGCAGGTACATAGCGGCCAGCACAGATACGCAGTATTTT	CASRYIAASTDTQYF
TRBV12-3/TRBV12-4	TRBJ2-3	TRBD2	many	TGTGCCAGCAGTCCGGCGCGGGGGAGCACAGATACGCAGTATTTT	CASSPARGSTDTQYF
TRBV5-1	TRBJ1-1	NA	NA	TGCGCCAGCAGCTGGGCCGAAGGGGGGCTCACTGAAGCTTTCTTT	CASSWAEGGLTEAFF
TRBV20-1	TRBJ2-7	TRBD2	few	TGCAGTGCTTTTTCACTAGCGGTTCCGCTTGCGTACGAGCAGTACTTC	CSAFSLAVPLAYEQYF
TRBV20-1	TRBJ2-5	TRBD1	NA	TGCAGTGCTAGAGGCTACAGGGGCGATGCTCTACAAGAGACCCAGTACTTC	CSARGYRGDALQETQYF
TRBV5-1	TRBJ1-1	NA	few	TGCGCCAGCAGCCCCGATCTTAGGCTTGAAGCTTTCTTT	CASSPDLRLEAFF
TRBV27	TRBJ2-7	NA	NA	TGTGCCAGCAGTCCCTTCGCCAGGAGAGCCTACGAGCAGTACTTC	CASSPFARRAYEQYF
TRBV3-1	TRBJ2-4	TRBD2	NA	TGTGCCAGCAGCCTCTGGACTAGCGGGAGTCAGGCCAAAAACATTCAGTACTTC	CASSLWTSGSQAKNIQYF
TRBV18	TRBJ2-5	NA	NA	TGTGCCAGCTCACCACTATCGCCCTTCCAAGAGACCCAGTACTTC	CASSPLSPFQETQYF
TRBV27	TRBJ2-3	TRBD1	NA	TGTGCCAGCAGTTTTGGCCTACAGGGGGCACTGGGCGGGAACACAGATACGCAGTATTTT	CASSFGLQGALGGNTDTQYF
TRBV11-2	TRBJ2-5	TRBD1	once	TGTGCCAGCAGCAGTGGACAGGGGGCAGACCAAGAGACCCAGTACTTC	CASSSGQGADQETQYF
TRBV7-3	TRBJ2-1	NA	NA	TGTGCCAGCAGCACTAACTACAATGAGCAGTTCTTC	CASSTNYNEQFF
TRBV12-3/TRBV12-4	TRBJ2-1	NA	NA	TGTGCCAGCAGTTTAGCTCGGGGAAGCGACTCCTACAATGAGCAGTTCTTC	CASSLARGSDSYNEQFF
TRBV5-1	TRBJ2-7	NA	NA	TGCGCCAGCAGCTTGGTCGGCGAGCCCGCCTACGAGCAGTACTTC	CASSLVGEPAYEQYF
TRBV7-2	TRBJ2-5	NA	many	TGTGCCAGCAGCCTCAGTTTCCAAGAGACCCAGTACTTC	CASSLSFQETQYF
TRBV9	TRBJ2-1	TRBD1	NA	TGTGCCAGCAGCGTAGACGGGACAGAGCACAATGAGCAGTTCTTC	CASSVDGTEHNEQFF
TRBV12-3/TRBV12-4	TRBJ1-3	NA	few	TGTGCCAGCAGTTTAGGGAGCTCTGGAAACACCATATATTTT	CASSLGSSGNTIYF
TRBV29-1	TRBJ2-5	TRBD2	many	TGCAGCGCTGGAATAGCGGGAGGCCAAGAGACCCAGTACTTC	CSAGIAGGQETQYF
TRBV5-1	TRBJ2-3	TRBD1	few	TGCGCCAGCAGCTTGCCCGGGACAGGACACACAGATACGCAGTATTTT	CASSLPGTGHTDTQYF
TRBV20-1	TRBJ1-5	NA	few	TGCAGTGCTAGGGCCCCGGGACAGCCCCAGCATTTT	CSARAPGQPQHF
TRBV29-1	TRBJ1-1	NA	many	TGCAGCGTCCCGGAGGACACTATGAACACTGAAGCTTTCTTT	CSVPEDTMNTEAFF
TRBV29-1	TRBJ2-3	NA	few	TGCAGCATAAGATCGTATCTGGGGGGCACAGATACGCAGTATTTT	CSIRSYLGGTDTQYF
TRBV7-3	TRBJ2-1	TRBD2	NA	TGTGCCAGCAGCTTAATCGGGGAGTACGCGGCGGGAGGGGATCGCAATGAGCAGTTCTTC	CASSLIGEYAAGGDRNEQFF
TRBV11-3	TRBJ2-1	TRBD1	NA	TGTGCCAGCAGCTTGGAAGGGGGCCGAGGCTCCTACAATGAGCAGTTCTTC	CASSLEGGRGSYNEQFF
TRBV7-2	TRBJ1-3	NA	NA	TGTGCCAGCAGCTTAGAACAGGCGATCTCTGGAAACACCATATATTTT	CASSLEQAISGNTIYF
TRBV9	TRBJ2-2	NA	few	TGTGCCAGCAGCGTAGGGGCAGGGGCCGGGGAGCTGTTTTTT	CASSVGAGAGELFF
TRBV7-6	TRBJ2-4	NA	few	TGTGCCAGTGCAATCCCGTTTGGAGGTAACAAAAACATTCAGTACTTC	CASAIPFGGNKNIQYF
TRBV28	TRBJ2-6	NA	NA	TGTGCCAGCAGTTTCGCGCCGACATTCGTTTTCTCTGGGGCCAACGTCCTGACTTTC	CASSFAPTFVFSGANVLTF
TRBV7-2	TRBJ2-7	TRBD2	NA	TGTGCCAGCAGCCTCGGACTAGCGGCCTTTGGCGAGCAGTACTTC	CASSLGLAAFGEQYF
TRBV6-5	TRBJ2-1	NA	NA	TGTGCCAGCAGTTACGGGGCGGGGAACTACAATGAGCAGTTCTTC	CASSYGAGNYNEQFF
TRBV20-1	TRBJ2-1	NA	few	TGCAGTGCCCCCCGTTTGCGACACCCTACCTACAATGAGCAGTTCTTC	CSAPRLRHPTYNEQFF
TRBV2	TRBJ1-5	TRBD1	NA	TGTGCCAGCACGGGACAGGGGAATCAGCCCCAGCATTTT	CASTGQGNQPQHF
TRBV18	TRBJ2-5	NA	NA	TGTGCCAGCTCACCAGGAGTAGCGGCGCTCGTCCAAGAGACCCAGTACTTC	CASSPGVAALVQETQYF
TRBV7-8	TRBJ2-7	NA	NA	TGTGCCAGCAGCTTAAAAGACTTCCCCCTCTACGAGCAGTACTTC	CASSLKDFPLYEQYF
TRBV14	TRBJ1-5	NA	few	TGTGCCAGCAGTCATGGGGTTGGTCAGCCCCAGCATTTT	CASSHGVGQPQHF
TRBV20-1	TRBJ2-7	NA	few	TGCAGTGCTAGAGTAACCGGGACAACCTTCTACGAGCAGTACTTC	CSARVTGTTFYEQYF
TRBV12-3/TRBV12-4	TRBJ1-2	NA	few	TGTGCCAGCAGTTGGGGACATGACTATGGCTACACCTTC	CASSWGHDYGYTF
TRBV9	TRBJ1-3	TRBD1	few	TGTGCCAGCAGCGTGGGCAGGGGGGCTGGAAACACCATATATTTT	CASSVGRGAGNTIYF
TRBV6-5	TRBJ2-7	NA	NA	TGTGCCAGCAGTTACGGGGACGTAGCCTACGAGCAGTACTTC	CASSYGDVAYEQYF
TRBV20-1	TRBJ2-5	TRBD1	NA	TGCAGTGCTAGAGCGATAGGACAGGGATTAGAGACCCAGTACTTC	CSARAIGQGLETQYF
TRBV11-1	TRBJ2-7	NA	NA	TGTGCCAGCAGCCCTACAACCTCCTACGAGCAGTACTTC	CASSPTTSYEQYF
TRBV12-3/TRBV12-4	TRBJ1-2	NA	few	TGTGCCAGCAGTTCCCTTATTCAGGGGTCCTATGGCTACACCTTC	CASSSLIQGSYGYTF
TRBV28	TRBJ2-7	NA	NA	TGTGCCAGCACGGGCGGAAAAGCCTACGAGCAGTACTTC	CASTGGKAYEQYF